This T cell receptor (beta chain) was captured by sequencing in a study of T cells in Graves' hyperthyroidism and ophthalmopathy. Study results and caveats: From stable hyperthyroidism, ophthalmopathy was set apart by a 13 V-J model.

With respect to this clonotype: Its antigen remains unknown.

The TCR beta CDR3 regions underwent amplification using RNA transcripts as the source. HTBI primers drove first-round RT-PCR of the TCR CDR3. TCRdb re-analysed the multiplex PCR reads in MiXCR, keeping a single row per CDR3 protein. The table records around 400,000 distinct CDR3 sequences, over 10% of them present only once. V dropped 2 bases and J dropped 4 bases, with 17 bases sitting between them. CDR3 length: 17 residues. CDR1 is KGHSH and CDR2 is LQKENI in the germline V gene. This TCR derives from a woman between 18 and 29 years old with Graves' hyperthyroidism. The sample comprised blood. The chain employs TRBV18 and TRBJ2-2; D could derive from TRBD1 or TRBD2 (5 bases each). The CDR3 DNA follows: TGTGCCAGCTCACCATTATCGGGGCCCGAATTCACCGGGGAGCTGTTTTTT. Amino acids: CASSPLSGPEFTGELFF.